The clone carrying this T cell receptor (beta chain) appeared many times. RNA transcripts yielded amplified TCR beta CDR3 regions. First-round RT-PCR with HTBI primers amplified the TCR CDR3 region. TCRdb analysed the multiplex PCR reads with MiXCR anew, one entry per CDR3 protein. This table has roughly 500,000 distinct CDR3 sequences, around 13% appearing once. This sample stems from a study of T cells in Graves' hyperthyroidism and ophthalmopathy. The germline gives CDR1 MDHEN, CDR2 SYDVKM. The CDR3 contains 14 residues. V was cut by 4 bases and J by 2 bases, with 12 bases left in between. This chain connects TRBV28 to TRBJ2-7; D is perhaps TRBD1 or TRBD2 (5 bases each). The sequencing sample was made of blood. This TCR was sampled from a woman in her twenties or thirties with Graves' hyperthyroidism that later progressed to Graves' ophthalmopathy. The CDR3: CASSSPGPTYEQYF. The CDR3 DNA reads as TGTGCCAGCAGTTCGCCGGGACCAACCTACGAGCAGTACTTC. Based on the CDR3 plus reference TRBV28 and TRBJ2-7, the full variable domain is DVKVTQSSRYLVKRTGEKVFLECVQDMDHENMFWYRQDPGLGLRLIYFSYDVKMKEKGDIPEGYSVSREKKERFSLILESASTNQTSMYLCASSSPGPTYEQYFGPGTRLTVT.